What follows are 15 T cell receptor beta chains derived from one specimen sequenced in a study of blood T cell repertoires in COVID-19 (dated by TCRdb to the early 2020s). Receptors were amplified or captured by the immunoSEQ multiplex PCR assay. Sourced from immuneACCESS, this table was stored by TCRdb with only in-frame sequences that have V and J called. A share of the clones is absent; for the studies checked, an unresolved V gene accounts for under half, and the remainder has no known explanation. The table for this sample lists roughly 410,000 clones; 80% to 90% of them were counted only once. 2.3% of the sample is taken by the ten largest. Sequences were obtained from peripheral blood. The receptors shown here come from a woman aged 55-70 years with COVID-19, enrolled during active disease.

The chain uses TRBV4-1 and TRBJ2-1; tentatively, D is TRBD2 (5 bases). V was pared by 0 bases and J by 3 bases, with 9 bases between. The CDR3 is made up of 15 amino acids. CDR1 MGHRA and CDR2 YSYEKL come from the germline V gene. The CDR3 DNA reads TGCGCCAGCAGCCAAGAAGAGCGGTTCTACAATGAGCAGTTCTTC. As protein: CASSQEERFYNEQFF.

V and J are TRBV28 and TRBJ1-6; no definite D call. In germline, CDR1 is MDHEN, CDR2 SYDVKM. The CDR3 is made up of 18 amino acids. V lost 3 bases to trimming and J lost 0 bases, with 15 bases between them. Here the CDR3 reads CASSFSSGESSYNSPLHF. CDR3 nucleotides: TGTGCCAGCAGTTTCAGTAGCGGGGAGAGCTCCTATAATTCACCCCTCCACTTT.

The chain links TRBV28 to TRBJ1-5, with D possibly being TRBD1 (5 bases). Per germline, CDR1 MDHEN and CDR2 SYDVKM. V was trimmed by 5 bases and J by 0 bases, leaving 11 bases between them. The CDR3 is 15 amino acids. CDR3 nucleotides: TGTGCCAGCAGTGGAGGGGATAATAGCAATCAGCCCCAGCATTTT. This translates into CASSGGDNSNQPQHF.

This clone was counted a few times. The genes are TRBV7-9 and TRBJ1-1, with D perhaps TRBD1 (5 bases). Trimming cost V 3 bases and J 4 bases, with 12 bases left between them. The CDR3 spans 14 residues. Germline V gives CDR1 SEHNR, CDR2 FQNEAQ (reference sequence). CDR3 region: CASSFVGGSTEAFF. As DNA, the CDR3 is TGTGCCAGCAGCTTTGTGGGGGGGAGCACTGAAGCTTTCTTT.

V is TRBV5-1 and J is TRBJ1-1, with 8 bases lining up with TRBD1. The CDR3 spans 14 residues. CDR1 and CDR2 from the germline V gene are SGHRS and YFSETQ. Losses at the gene ends were 0 bases for V and 9 bases for J; bases not matched to a gene: 7. In DNA, the CDR3 is TGCGCCAGCAGCTTGGGGTCTGACAGGGGTAAAGCTTTCTTT. Translating it yields CASSLGSDRGKAFF.

This clone was seen just once. J is TRBJ2-3 and V is TRBV19, with D unclear. The CDR3 is 12 amino acids. V lost 1 base and J lost 6, with 5 bases in between. Germline loops: CDR1 LNHDA, CDR2 SQIVND (reference sequence). CDR3 protein: CASSIVEDTQYF. CDR3 DNA sequence: TGTGCCAGTAGTATAGTAGAGGATACGCAGTATTTT. Full variable domain (remainder filled in from reference TRBV19 and TRBJ2-3): DGGITQSPKYLFRKEGQNVTLSCEQNLNHDAMYWYRQDPGQGLRLIYYSQIVNDFQKGDIAEGYSVSREKKESFPLTVTSAQKNPTAFYLCASSIVEDTQYFGPGTRLTVL.

The chain carries TRBV10-2 and TRBJ1-4; possibly TRBD1 for D (5 bases). From germline, CDR1 is WSHSY and CDR2 SAAADI. CDR3 length: 13 residues. Trimming pared 2 bases from V and 7 bases from J, leaving 8 bases between. As DNA, the CDR3 is TGCGCCAGCAGTGAGCGGGGGAGTGAAAAACTGTTTTTT. Encoded protein: CASSERGSEKLFF.

This clone was detected only a few times. This chain joins TRBV4-2 and TRBJ1-2; D not certain. The V and J ends lost 4 bases and 7 bases respectively, with 16 bases between them. The CDR3 runs to 14 residues. Per germline, CDR1 LGHNA and CDR2 YNFKEQ. In DNA, the CDR3 is TGTGCCAGCAGCCCAGTCGAGGGAAGTAGTGGCTACACCTTC. Protein sequence: CASSPVEGSSGYTF.

The chain has TRBV27 and TRBJ2-7, with 7 bases aligning to TRBD2. Per the germline V gene, CDR1 is MNHEY and CDR2 is SMNVEV (reference sequence). Trimming cost V 9 bases and J 4 bases; bases outside gene matches: 18. This CDR3 spans 16 amino acids. CDR3 DNA: TGTGCCAGACCACTCGGGGGGTTCTACTGGGGTTACGAGCAGTACTTC. It encodes CARPLGGFYWGYEQYF.

The chain is built from TRBV5-5 and TRBJ2-2; D not resolved. V dropped 0 bases and J dropped 3 bases, with 6 bases sitting between them. From germline, CDR1 is SGHKS and CDR2 YYEKEE (reference sequence). The CDR3 runs 14 residues. As DNA, the CDR3 is TGTGCCAGCAGCTTGGGACAACACACCGGGGAGCTGTTTTTT. It is translated as CASSLGQHTGELFF.

This chain links TRBV18 with TRBJ1-1; D remains ambiguous. Germline CDR1 is KGHSH and CDR2 is LQKENI. CDR3 length: 13 amino acids. V was clipped by 6 bases and J by 6 bases, with 14 bases between them. CDR3 in amino acids: CASSPLRGSEAFF. The DNA of the CDR3 is TGTGCCAGCTCTCCCTTGCGCGGTTCTGAAGCTTTCTTT. Drawing the rest from reference TRBV18 and TRBJ1-1, the complete variable domain is NAGVMQNPRHLVRRRGQEARLRCSPMKGHSHVYWYRQLPEEGLKFMVYLQKENIIDESGMPKERFSAEFPKEGPSILRIQQVVRGDSAAYFCASSPLRGSEAFFGQGTRLTVV.

V and J are TRBV2 and TRBJ2-7; tentative D call: TRBD1 (5 bases). Looked up from germline, CDR1 is SNHLY and CDR2 is FYNNEI. CDR3 length: 14 residues. V was clipped by 4 bases and J by 2 bases, with 12 bases between them. CDR3 bases: TGTGCCAGCAGTGGGGGCGGCGGACCCTACGAGCAGTACTTC. Encoded protein: CASSGGGGPYEQYF.

About this clone: This same CDR3 is encoded by further DNA sequences in the sample. This chain joins TRBV29-1 and TRBJ1-1; TRBD1 aligns across 8 bases. The CDR3 covers 12 residues. V lost 6 bases, J lost 4 bases, and 4 bases stayed unmatched. Germline V lookup: CDR1 SQVTM, CDR2 ANQGSEA. The CDR3 region has the DNA TGCAGCGTAGACAGGGGCGGCACTGAAGCTTTCTTT. Protein sequence: CSVDRGGTEAFF.

The V call is TRBV11-2, the J call TRBJ1-1; 8 nucleotides line up with TRBD1. With 6 bases clipped from V and 7 bases from J, the junction kept 10 bases outside the gene matches. CDR3 length: 14 amino acids. CDR1 is SGHAT, CDR2 FQNNGV, per germline. The DNA for the CDR3 is TGTGCCAGCAGTTTTGGACAGGGACGGAGTGAAGCTTTCTTT. Translating gives CASSFGQGRSEAFF.

J is TRBJ2-1 and V is TRBV15; 9 nucleotides match TRBD2. V shed 0 bases, J shed 1 base, and the junction held 4 bases outside the gene matches. This CDR3 is 17 amino acids long. CDR1 is LNHNV, CDR2 YYDKDF, per germline (reference sequence). For the CDR3, the DNA is TGTGCCACCAGCAGAGATAGGGGACTAGCATCCTACAATGAGCAGTTCTTC. This translates into CATSRDRGLASYNEQFF.